This TCR beta chain comes out of a study of low-dose radiotherapy and immunotherapy resistance in tumors. Across the whole study: Cohort 1 patients were irradiated with 0.5 Gy fractions every 2 weeks to 6.5 Gy total.

The CDR3 consists of 13 residues. V dropped 4 bases and J dropped 4 bases, with 10 bases sitting between them. The germline CDR1 and CDR2 sequences are MNHNS and SASEGT. First-strand cDNA relied on TRAV- and TRBV-specific primers spanning alpha and beta chains. With a constant-region primer and a V-primer adapter, TCRs were subjected to 15 to 25 PCR cycles of amplification. In TCRdb, the reads were re-called with MiXCR into one record per CDR3 protein. The sample lists 55,000 to 80,000 distinct CDR3 sequences, more than 20% occurring once. Time point defined: before trial treatment. This clonotype has a count of ten or more.

V usage is TRBV6-1 and J usage is TRBJ2-5, with TRBD1 as a possible D gene (5 bases). The sequence was obtained from a male donor with rectosigmoid adenocarcinoma. The source was PBMCs, collected before treatment. The CDR3 protein is CASSVGQGETQYF. The CDR3 DNA reads TGTGCCAGCAGTGTAGGGCAGGGAGAGACCCAGTACTTC.